The T cell receptor beta chain described here comes from a study of T cells in Graves' hyperthyroidism and ophthalmopathy. General study results and limits: With a median lead of approximately 6.4 months before onset, the model predicted ophthalmopathy.

As for this clonotype: Its antigen remains unidentified.

What was amplified from RNA transcripts were TCR beta CDR3 regions. Using the HTBI primer set, a first-round RT-PCR was run on the TCR CDR3. TCRdb independently ran MiXCR on the multiplex PCR reads; one entry per CDR3 protein. The sample comprises around 700,000 distinct CDR3 sequences, over 35% of which are singletons, and 31% rests with the top ten. Disease duration under 2 months; hyperthyroidism patients were aged 18 to 65. Patients showing uncontrolled infection, other autoimmune disease, pregnancy or lactation were ineligible. A roughly 10 ml volume of fresh peripheral blood provided the PBMCs. The receptor was derived from a middle-aged woman with Graves' hyperthyroidism. Sequencing was carried out using blood.

CDR3 sequence reads: CASSIDLRGTQYF. The CDR3 region has the DNA TGTGCCAGTAGTATAGATCTACGGGGGACCCAGTACTTC. The chain recombines TRBV19 with TRBJ2-5; TRBD2 is a possible D gene (5 bases). Trimming took off 0 bases at V and 7 bases at J, with 9 bases between the two ends. Germline CDR1 reads LNHDA; CDR2 reads SQIVND (reference sequence). The CDR3 length is 13 residues.